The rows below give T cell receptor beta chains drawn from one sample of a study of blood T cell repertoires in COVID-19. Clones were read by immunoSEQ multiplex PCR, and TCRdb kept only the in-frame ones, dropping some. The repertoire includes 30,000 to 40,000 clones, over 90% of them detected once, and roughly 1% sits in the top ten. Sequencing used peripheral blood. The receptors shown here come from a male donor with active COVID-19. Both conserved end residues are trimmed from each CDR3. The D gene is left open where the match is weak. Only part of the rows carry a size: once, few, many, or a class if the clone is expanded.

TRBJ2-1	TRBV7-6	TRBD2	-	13	ASSLDGLAGDEQF
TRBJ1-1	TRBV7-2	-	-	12	ASSLNGGRTEAF
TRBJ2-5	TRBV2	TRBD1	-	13	ASSNRQGHGETQY
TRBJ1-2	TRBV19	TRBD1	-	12	ASSTLDRAGGYT
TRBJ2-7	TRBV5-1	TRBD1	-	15	ASSQDRTGHYSYEQY
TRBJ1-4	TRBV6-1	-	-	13	ASSEATGSVEKLF
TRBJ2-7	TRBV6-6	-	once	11	ASRRDNSYEQY
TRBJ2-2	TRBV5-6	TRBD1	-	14	ASSHDRDRYTGELF
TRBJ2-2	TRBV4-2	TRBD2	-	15	ASSPKGGRGAEGELF
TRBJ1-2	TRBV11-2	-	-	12	ASSLDLRLYGYT
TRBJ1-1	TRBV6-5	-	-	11	ASSTTGNTEAF
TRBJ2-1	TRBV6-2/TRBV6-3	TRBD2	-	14	ASSYALYGGYNEQF
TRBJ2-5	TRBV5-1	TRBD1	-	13	ASSLARQGVETQY
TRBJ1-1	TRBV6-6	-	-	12	ASSYTEGFTEAF
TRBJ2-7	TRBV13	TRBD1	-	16	ASSNSFYGQGHSYEQY